This T cell receptor beta chain comes out of a study of CD8+ T cells in alopecia areata (dated by TCRdb to 2016 to 2019). Regarding the study in general: The treated patients, all with moderate-to-severe alopecia areata, were enrolled in an open-label pilot trial of oral tofacitinib given at 5 to 10 mg twice daily. Scalp clonality was compared among normal scalp (n=4), patchy alopecia areata scalp (n=8), and alopecia totalis/universalis scalp (n=8). The study used high-throughput TCRbeta sequencing to examine T cell clonal expansion in alopecia areata, in both the C3H/HeJ mouse model and human patients. RNA was obtained with the PAXgene miRNA kit for fixed scalp, the miRNeasy kit for PBMCs, and the RNeasy kit for mouse skin. Patients on tofacitinib were biopsied at baseline and after 4 and 24 weeks of treatment, and several of the patients also had a later scalp biopsy. Disease severity in treated patients was measured with the SALT score, which quantifies the percentage of affected scalp surface area. Human TCRbeta sequencing covered scalp tissue and sorted CD4+ and CD8+ peripheral blood T cells from patchy and totalis/universalis alopecia areata patients and healthy controls. Amplification of TCRbeta CDR3 regions was done by immunoSEQ multiplex PCR using 35 Vbeta forward primers and 13 Jbeta reverse primers. Tofacitinib was given for 6 to 18 months, followed by 6 months of follow-up off drug to assess delayed response and recurrence.

About this clone itself: Its antigen specificity is not known. It has no much larger one-base neighbor in the sample; base qualities were not kept.

The intended sense of this specimen's time point label: 24 weeks on oral tofacitinib. The treatment or condition label corresponds to: oral pan-JAK inhibitor, 5-10 mg twice daily. From alopecia areata patients, peripheral blood was collected along with lesional scalp punch biopsies. PBMCs were separated by density centrifugation and stained for CD3, CD4 and CD8, after which CD4+ and CD8+ T cells were sorted on a FACSAria. The protocol used for the library was the immunoSEQ multiplex PCR assay. For TCR sequencing, RNA was extracted from every sample and reverse transcribed into cDNA to serve as template. SuperScript III was used to make first-strand cDNA, primed with a 2:1 mix of oligo-dT and random hexamers. A synthetic immune receptor repertoire was used to assess amplification bias, and residual bias was removed computationally. The authors processed their data as follows. Raw reads were preprocessed to remove errors, and CDR3 was defined by IMGT conventions from the conserved cysteine to phenylalanine. To get clonality, Shannon entropy was normalized by log2 of the number of productive unique TCRs and the result was subtracted from 1. Whether scalp clones were CD4 or CD8 was inferred by matching scalp TCRbeta sequences against CD4 and CD8 repertoires sorted from blood. Not all clones reach the TCRdb copy of this immuneACCESS table, which keeps in-frame sequences only. Checked studies attribute under half of the gap to unresolved V genes and leave the rest unexplained. V and J calls and clone size are those listed in that table; D and trimming were worked out from the DNA. The sample table holds 100,000 to 130,000 clones, of which roughly 84% were seen once. Jointly, the top ten make up roughly 25% of the sample.

The CDR1 and CDR2 encoded by the germline V gene (reference sequence) are SGHKS and YYEKEE. The CDR3, cysteine through phenylalanine, is 15 amino acids long. The kept DNA is CDR3 alone, 45 bases in frame from the first base. V is cut by 0 bases and J by 1 base, and the space between the germline ends is 11 bases. Study-wide findings and limitations: Scalp clonality and the number of expanded CD8+ clones among the top 100 scalp clones were significantly decreased by tofacitinib. During tofacitinib treatment, many expanded lesional clones remained in scalp and blood, and this persistence may partly explain relapse after treatment is stopped. Compared with normal scalp, lesional scalp had higher clonality and more expanded CD8+ clones, particularly in alopecia totalis/universalis, a pattern that suggests antigenic drive. TCR sequences shared between patients were less clear than in mice, possibly partly because of HLA diversity in the patient population. Unlike mouse skin, where gammadelta T cells dominate, normal human skin contains resident alphabeta T cells that get sequenced too, which complicates analysis of the scalp TCR repertoire. Because the treated cohort was small and included a single nonresponder, larger studies are needed to assess links between baseline CD8+ expansion and response.

The V and J segments used are TRBV5-5 and TRBJ2-7, with the D call tentatively TRBD1 or TRBD2, each fitting 5 bases. The material was CD8+ T cells sorted from blood, obtained at week 24, from a patient treated with tofacitinib. This clonotype originated in a human donor with alopecia areata. The DNA sequence reads TGTGCCAGCAGCTTGGCTTGGGGGTCATCCTACGAGCAGTACTTC. Protein translation: CASSLAWGSSYEQYF.